This TCR beta chain was retrieved from a study of cytomegalovirus exposure and HLA in healthy donors. PCR primers comprised 60 Vbeta and 13 Jbeta primers. TCRdb's copy holds only in-frame clones and misses some; the assay was immunoSEQ multiplex PCR. Of 60,000 to 70,000 clones listed, about 70% are singletons. This CDR3 has 15 amino acids. Trimming pared 6 bases from V and 7 bases from J, leaving 23 bases between. Germline loops: CDR1 SGHNT, CDR2 YYREEE (reference sequence). This chain uses TRBV5-4 with TRBJ2-7, with a possible D match to TRBD1 (9 bases). This TCR was sampled from a young woman in good health and CMV-seronegative. The sample consisted of PBMCs. CDR3 DNA sequence: TGTGCCAGCACCCCCGGGAGGGGACAGGGAGTTGAGCAGTACTTC. As protein: CASTPGRGQGVEQYF.